This TCR beta chain came from a study of cytomegalovirus exposure and HLA in healthy donors. There are 15 residues in the CDR3. The germline CDR1 and CDR2 sequences are SGHTA and FQGNSA. The junction had 10 bases not matched to a gene; V was cut back by 5 bases and J by 3 bases. PCR employed 60 Vbeta and 13 Jbeta primers. Method: immunoSEQ multiplex PCR; TCRdb's copy keeps in-frame clones and lacks some. The sample lists 110,000 or so clones; about 79% were seen once. The chain joins TRBV7-2 to TRBJ2-7, with 7 bases aligning to TRBD1. The source of this sequence is a woman younger than 35 in good health and CMV-seronegative. Sequencing used PBMCs. CDR3 coding DNA: TGTGCCAGCAGCCGAGACAGGGAGAGGGGCTACGAGCAGTACTTC. As protein: CASSRDRERGYEQYF.